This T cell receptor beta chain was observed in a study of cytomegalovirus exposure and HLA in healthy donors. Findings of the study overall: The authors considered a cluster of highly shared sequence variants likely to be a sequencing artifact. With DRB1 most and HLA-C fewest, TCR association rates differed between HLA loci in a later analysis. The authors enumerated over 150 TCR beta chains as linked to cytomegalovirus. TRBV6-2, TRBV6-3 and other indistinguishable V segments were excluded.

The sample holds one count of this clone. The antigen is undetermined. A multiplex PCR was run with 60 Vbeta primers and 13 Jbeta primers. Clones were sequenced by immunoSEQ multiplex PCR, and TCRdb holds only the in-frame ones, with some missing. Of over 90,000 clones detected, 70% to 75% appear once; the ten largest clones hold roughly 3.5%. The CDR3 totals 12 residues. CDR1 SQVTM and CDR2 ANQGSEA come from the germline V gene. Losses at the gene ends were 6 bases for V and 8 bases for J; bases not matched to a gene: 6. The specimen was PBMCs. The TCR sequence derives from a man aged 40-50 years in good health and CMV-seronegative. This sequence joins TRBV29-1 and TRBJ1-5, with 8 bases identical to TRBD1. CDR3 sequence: CSVGQGSEPQHF. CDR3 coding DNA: TGCAGCGTCGGACAGGGATCAGAGCCCCAGCATTTT.